The 3 T cell receptor beta chains below all came from one sample that was sequenced in a study of shared clonotypes between healthy human individuals. TCRdb keeps only in-frame clones here, not all; method: immunoSEQ multiplex PCR. The top ten hold 1.5% to 2% of the sample, which has about 2.2 million clones, over 85% seen once. Terminally differentiated effector memory CD45RA+ cells were left out of the naive CD8 fraction, which was CD45RO-negative and positively selected for CCR7. The sample comprised naive CD8+ T cells from PBMCs. These receptor sequences come from a man younger than 30 in good health. Some clones in this sample may be carry-over from other donors' samples.

Note on this clone: Other DNA sequences in this sample translate to the same CDR3. The chain employs TRBV29-1 and TRBJ1-1; D gene uncertain. Germline assignment: CDR1 SQVTM and CDR2 ANQGSEA. This CDR3 is 13 amino acids long. The ends were cut back, 0 bases at V and 0 bases at J, with 5 bases in the middle. DNA of the CDR3: TGCAGCGTTGAAGACAGGTTGAACACTGAAGCTTTCTTT. This encodes CSVEDRLNTEAFF.

The V gene is TRBV7-2, the J gene TRBJ1-1; D unresolved. CDR1 and CDR2 from the germline V gene are SGHTA and FQGNSA. The CDR3 spans 13 residues. V lost 5 bases and J 1 base, leaving 8 bases between the germline ends. CDR3 region: CASSPGKNTEAFF. The CDR3, as DNA: TGTGCCAGCAGCCCCGGGAAGAACACTGAAGCTTTCTTT.

V is TRBV28 and J is TRBJ2-3, with 7 nucleotides matching TRBD2. The CDR3 runs to 15 residues. Germline assignment: CDR1 MDHEN and CDR2 SYDVKM. Trimming removed 1 base from V and 4 bases from J; junction bases left unmatched: 5. Written as DNA, the CDR3 is TGTGCCAGCAGTTTATTGCTAGCGGAGGCAGATACGCAGTATTTT. Residues: CASSLLLAEADTQYF.